Listed below are T cell receptor beta chains from one sample, sequenced in a study of blood T cell repertoires in COVID-19. Some clones are missing from TCRdb's copy, which holds only in-frame ones; the method was immunoSEQ multiplex PCR. Here the sample spans around 260,000 clones, around 85% being singletons. The sequencing sample was made of PBMCs or T cells enriched from blood (not recorded which). These receptors all stem from a woman in her twenties or thirties who had recovered from COVID-19. Both conserved end residues are part of each CDR3. A D gene is named only where the DNA matches it firmly. Clone size, where shown, is once, few, many, or a class for clones that have expanded.

len: 15; v_gene: TRBV5-1; d_gene: NA; abundance: NA; j_gene: TRBJ2-7; CDR3nt: TGCGCCAGCAGCTCTAGGGGGGGAAACTCCTACGAGCAGTACTTC; CDR3aa: CASSSRGGNSYEQYF
len: 11; v_gene: TRBV30; d_gene: NA; abundance: NA; j_gene: TRBJ1-2; CDR3nt: TGTGCCCGCCGGGGGGGGCCTGGCTACACCTTC; CDR3aa: CARRGGPGYTF
len: 12; v_gene: TRBV5-5; d_gene: NA; abundance: NA; j_gene: TRBJ2-7; CDR3nt: TGTGCCAGCAGCTTTTCCCCGCGCGAGCAGTACTTC; CDR3aa: CASSFSPREQYF
len: 15; v_gene: TRBV19; d_gene: TRBD2; abundance: NA; j_gene: TRBJ2-3; CDR3nt: TGTGCCAGTACCATGAGCGGGAGGAAGGCAGATACGCAGTATTTT; CDR3aa: CASTMSGRKADTQYF
len: 14; v_gene: TRBV5-1; d_gene: NA; abundance: NA; j_gene: TRBJ1-1; CDR3nt: TGCGCCAGCAGCTTGGCCGCCCGGGGGGCTGAAGCTTTCTTT; CDR3aa: CASSLAARGAEAFF
len: 16; v_gene: TRBV5-1; d_gene: TRBD1; abundance: NA; j_gene: TRBJ2-5; CDR3nt: TGCGCCAGCAGCGCCCCGGGACAGGGGGATCAAGAGACCCAGTACTTC; CDR3aa: CASSAPGQGDQETQYF
len: 14; v_gene: TRBV30; d_gene: TRBD2; abundance: once; j_gene: TRBJ2-1; CDR3nt: TGTGCCTGGCAAAGCGGGAGCTCCTACAATGAGCAGTTCTTC; CDR3aa: CAWQSGSSYNEQFF
len: 17; v_gene: TRBV15; d_gene: TRBD1; abundance: NA; j_gene: TRBJ2-5; CDR3nt: TGTGCCACCAGCCTCATTCGGGGACAGGGGCGCCAAGAGACCCAGTACTTC; CDR3aa: CATSLIRGQGRQETQYF
len: 14; v_gene: TRBV30; d_gene: NA; abundance: NA; j_gene: TRBJ1-2; CDR3nt: TGTGCCTGGAGTGTAGCGGGAGTTACCTATGGCTACACCTTC; CDR3aa: CAWSVAGVTYGYTF
len: 16; v_gene: TRBV5-1; d_gene: TRBD1; abundance: once; j_gene: TRBJ2-5; CDR3nt: TGCGCCAGCAGCTTGGGCGGGACAGGTTTTCAAGAGACCCAGTACTTC; CDR3aa: CASSLGGTGFQETQYF
len: 16; v_gene: TRBV11-3; d_gene: TRBD2; abundance: NA; j_gene: TRBJ2-2; CDR3nt: TGTGCCAGCAGCTACCGGACTAGCGGGAGACTCGGGGAGCTGTTTTTT; CDR3aa: CASSYRTSGRLGELFF
len: 15; v_gene: TRBV7-9; d_gene: TRBD1; abundance: NA; j_gene: TRBJ1-4; CDR3nt: TGTGCCAGCAGCATGGACAGGGGGTGGGATGAAAAACTGTTTTTT; CDR3aa: CASSMDRGWDEKLFF
len: 14; v_gene: TRBV6-2/TRBV6-3; d_gene: NA; abundance: NA; j_gene: TRBJ2-5; CDR3nt: TGTGCCAGCAGTTCCCCGGACAGCCAAGAGACCCAGTACTTC; CDR3aa: CASSSPDSQETQYF
len: 14; v_gene: TRBV28; d_gene: TRBD1; abundance: NA; j_gene: TRBJ2-4; CDR3nt: TGTGCCAGCAGTGGGGACAGGGCGAGAAACATTCAGTACTTC; CDR3aa: CASSGDRARNIQYF
len: 13; v_gene: TRBV5-1; d_gene: NA; abundance: NA; j_gene: TRBJ2-7; CDR3nt: TGCGCCAGCACCCCGGACAACTCCTACGAGCAGTACTTC; CDR3aa: CASTPDNSYEQYF
len: 12; v_gene: TRBV15; d_gene: NA; abundance: NA; j_gene: TRBJ1-5; CDR3nt: TGTGCCACCAACAGCGGGAATCAGCCCCAGCATTTT; CDR3aa: CATNSGNQPQHF
len: 14; v_gene: TRBV9; d_gene: TRBD1; abundance: NA; j_gene: TRBJ1-2; CDR3nt: TGTGCCAGCAGCGTAAACAGGGACAGCTATGGCTACACCTTC; CDR3aa: CASSVNRDSYGYTF
len: 17; v_gene: TRBV19; d_gene: TRBD2; abundance: NA; j_gene: TRBJ2-1; CDR3nt: TGTGCCAGTAGTATAGACGGTCGGGGCGGGAGGGGGAATGAGCAGTTCTTC; CDR3aa: CASSIDGRGGRGNEQFF
len: 12; v_gene: TRBV28; d_gene: NA; abundance: NA; j_gene: TRBJ1-2; CDR3nt: TGTGCCAGCAGTCTGGCGGGCTATGGCTACACCTTC; CDR3aa: CASSLAGYGYTF
len: 15; v_gene: TRBV10-1; d_gene: TRBD2; abundance: NA; j_gene: TRBJ2-5; CDR3nt: TGCGCCAGCAGTGAGGGTAGCGGGAGCTACGAGACCCAGTACTTC; CDR3aa: CASSEGSGSYETQYF
len: 15; v_gene: TRBV7-3; d_gene: TRBD1; abundance: few; j_gene: TRBJ1-6; CDR3nt: TGTGCCAGCAGCTTAGCAGACAGGGGGAATTCACCCCTCCACTTT; CDR3aa: CASSLADRGNSPLHF
len: 15; v_gene: TRBV11-2; d_gene: TRBD1; abundance: NA; j_gene: TRBJ1-5; CDR3nt: TGTGCCAGCAGCCGCGGGACAGGGGGTCATCAGCCCCAGCATTTT; CDR3aa: CASSRGTGGHQPQHF
len: 12; v_gene: TRBV11-2; d_gene: NA; abundance: NA; j_gene: TRBJ1-5; CDR3nt: TGTGCCAGCTCCGGTAGCAATCAGCCCCAGCATTTT; CDR3aa: CASSGSNQPQHF
len: 16; v_gene: TRBV15; d_gene: NA; abundance: NA; j_gene: TRBJ2-2; CDR3nt: TGTGCCACCAGCAGAGATGGTGGACTGAACACCGGGGAGCTGTTTTTT; CDR3aa: CATSRDGGLNTGELFF
len: 16; v_gene: TRBV25-1; d_gene: TRBD2; abundance: NA; j_gene: TRBJ2-3; CDR3nt: TGTGCCAGCAGTGAATATCAGGGACTAGAGCGGGATACGCAGTATTTT; CDR3aa: CASSEYQGLERDTQYF
len: 13; v_gene: TRBV7-9; d_gene: NA; abundance: NA; j_gene: TRBJ2-3; CDR3nt: TGTGCCAGCAGCTTAGGGGGGGCAGATACGCAGTATTTT; CDR3aa: CASSLGGADTQYF
len: 15; v_gene: TRBV28; d_gene: NA; abundance: NA; j_gene: TRBJ2-5; CDR3nt: TGTGCCAGCAGCCCCCTCAGGCTAAAACGAGAGACCCAGTACTTC; CDR3aa: CASSPLRLKRETQYF
len: 13; v_gene: TRBV28; d_gene: NA; abundance: once; j_gene: TRBJ1-2; CDR3nt: TGTGCCAGCAGTTTACCGGGAGGGTATGGCTACACCTTC; CDR3aa: CASSLPGGYGYTF
len: 13; v_gene: TRBV15; d_gene: NA; abundance: NA; j_gene: TRBJ1-5; CDR3nt: TGTGCCACCAGCAGAGAGTCGACTGGGCCCCAGCATTTT; CDR3aa: CATSRESTGPQHF
len: 14; v_gene: TRBV5-6; d_gene: NA; abundance: few; j_gene: TRBJ2-5; CDR3nt: TGTGCCAGCAGCCCCCGGGACTCAGGCGGGACCCAGTACTTC; CDR3aa: CASSPRDSGGTQYF
len: 15; v_gene: TRBV3-1/TRBV3-2; d_gene: NA; abundance: NA; j_gene: TRBJ1-6; CDR3nt: TGTGCCAGCAGCCAAGCGGCAGGGGCTAAATCACCCCTCCACTTT; CDR3aa: CASSQAAGAKSPLHF
len: 15; v_gene: TRBV4-1; d_gene: NA; abundance: NA; j_gene: TRBJ1-5; CDR3nt: TGCGCCAGCAGCCAATTGCAGGGGAGCAATCAGCCCCAGCATTTT; CDR3aa: CASSQLQGSNQPQHF
len: 11; v_gene: TRBV28; d_gene: NA; abundance: NA; j_gene: TRBJ2-3; CDR3nt: TGTGCCAGCAGTTCTTCAGATACGCAGTATTTT; CDR3aa: CASSSSDTQYF
len: 16; v_gene: TRBV4-1; d_gene: NA; abundance: NA; j_gene: TRBJ1-3; CDR3nt: TGCGCCAGCAGCCAAAAAGAACTGAGCTCTGGAAACACCATATATTTT; CDR3aa: CASSQKELSSGNTIYF
len: 12; v_gene: TRBV10-3; d_gene: NA; abundance: NA; j_gene: TRBJ2-1; CDR3nt: TGTGCCATCAGTGTCCCTCCCAATGAGCAGTTCTTC; CDR3aa: CAISVPPNEQFF
len: 13; v_gene: TRBV5-4; d_gene: NA; abundance: NA; j_gene: TRBJ1-1; CDR3nt: TGTGCCAGCAGCTTGAACAGAGTCACTGAAGCTTTCTTT; CDR3aa: CASSLNRVTEAFF
len: 13; v_gene: TRBV7-2; d_gene: TRBD2; abundance: few; j_gene: TRBJ2-5; CDR3nt: TGTGCCAGCAGCACCGCGGGGGGGCTACACCAGTACTTC; CDR3aa: CASSTAGGLHQYF
len: 17; v_gene: TRBV11-2; d_gene: NA; abundance: NA; j_gene: TRBJ1-3; CDR3nt: TGTGCCAGCAGCTTAGATCAAGGAGGACCCACTGGAAACACCATATATTTT; CDR3aa: CASSLDQGGPTGNTIYF
len: 15; v_gene: TRBV7-2; d_gene: TRBD1; abundance: NA; j_gene: TRBJ1-5; CDR3nt: TGTGCCAGCAGCTTAGGGACAGGGGATCGTCAGCCCCAGCATTTT; CDR3aa: CASSLGTGDRQPQHF
len: 14; v_gene: TRBV11-2; d_gene: NA; abundance: NA; j_gene: TRBJ1-2; CDR3nt: TGTGCCAGCAGCTTAGGAGTCAGGGCATCCGGCTACACCTTC; CDR3aa: CASSLGVRASGYTF
len: 16; v_gene: TRBV9; d_gene: TRBD1; abundance: NA; j_gene: TRBJ2-2; CDR3nt: TGTGCCAGCGGGCCATGGACAGGGGGGGACACCGGGGAGCTGTTTTTT; CDR3aa: CASGPWTGGDTGELFF
len: 17; v_gene: TRBV7-8; d_gene: NA; abundance: NA; j_gene: TRBJ1-1; CDR3nt: TGTGCCAGCAGCTTAGCGCCGGCAGGGGCACTGAACACTGAAGCTTTCTTT; CDR3aa: CASSLAPAGALNTEAFF
len: 15; v_gene: TRBV6-6; d_gene: TRBD1; abundance: NA; j_gene: TRBJ2-7; CDR3nt: TGTGCCAGCAGTTACTCGGACAGGGGGTCCTACGAGCAGTACTTC; CDR3aa: CASSYSDRGSYEQYF
len: 13; v_gene: TRBV3-1/TRBV3-2; d_gene: TRBD1; abundance: NA; j_gene: TRBJ1-2; CDR3nt: TGTGCCAGCAGCTCCGAGGGGGCAGATGGCTACACCTTC; CDR3aa: CASSSEGADGYTF
len: 17; v_gene: TRBV5-5; d_gene: TRBD2; abundance: NA; j_gene: TRBJ2-2; CDR3nt: TGTGCCAGCAGCTTGGTGACTAGCGGGGCGAACACCGGGGAGCTGTTTTTT; CDR3aa: CASSLVTSGANTGELFF
len: 13; v_gene: TRBV28; d_gene: TRBD1; abundance: NA; j_gene: TRBJ1-1; CDR3nt: TGTGCCAGCAGTCCGGGACAGGGAGGGTATGCTTTCTTT; CDR3aa: CASSPGQGGYAFF
len: 13; v_gene: TRBV12-3/TRBV12-4; d_gene: NA; abundance: NA; j_gene: TRBJ1-2; CDR3nt: TGTGCCAGCAACTTACGGGGGGCGCAGGGCTACACCTTC; CDR3aa: CASNLRGAQGYTF
len: 16; v_gene: TRBV7-6; d_gene: NA; abundance: NA; j_gene: TRBJ2-4; CDR3nt: TGTGCCAGCAGCTTAGGGGCAGGGGGGGCCAAAAACATTCAGTACTTC; CDR3aa: CASSLGAGGAKNIQYF
len: 14; v_gene: TRBV7-9; d_gene: NA; abundance: NA; j_gene: TRBJ2-2; CDR3nt: TGTGCCAGCAGCTTGGGGGGAGGCACCGGGGAGCTGTTTTTT; CDR3aa: CASSLGGGTGELFF
len: 14; v_gene: TRBV5-1; d_gene: NA; abundance: NA; j_gene: TRBJ2-7; CDR3nt: TGCGCCAGCAATTCAGGACAAGGAACCTACGAGCAGTACTTC; CDR3aa: CASNSGQGTYEQYF
len: 13; v_gene: TRBV5-1; d_gene: NA; abundance: NA; j_gene: TRBJ1-1; CDR3nt: TGCGCCAGCAGGATCCAGGGCAACACTGAAGCTTTCTTT; CDR3aa: CASRIQGNTEAFF
len: 16; v_gene: TRBV18; d_gene: TRBD1; abundance: NA; j_gene: TRBJ2-7; CDR3nt: TGTGCCAGCTCACCACCGGGGACAGTAAGACCCTACGAGCAGTACTTC; CDR3aa: CASSPPGTVRPYEQYF
len: 18; v_gene: TRBV9; d_gene: TRBD2; abundance: NA; j_gene: TRBJ2-1; CDR3nt: TGTGCCAGCAGCGCGCTTTCCGGACTAGCGGCCTCCTACAATGAGCAGTTCTTC; CDR3aa: CASSALSGLAASYNEQFF
len: 15; v_gene: TRBV6-5; d_gene: TRBD1; abundance: NA; j_gene: TRBJ1-4; CDR3nt: TGTGCCAGCAGAGGGGACAGACGAACTAATGAAAAACTGTTTTTT; CDR3aa: CASRGDRRTNEKLFF
len: 18; v_gene: TRBV2; d_gene: TRBD1; abundance: few; j_gene: TRBJ1-2; CDR3nt: TGTGCCAGCCCCTGGTACCGGGACAGGGGGCGCGGAGACTATGGCTACACCTTC; CDR3aa: CASPWYRDRGRGDYGYTF